This T cell receptor (beta chain) was identified in a study of CD8 T cells in Susac syndrome. Study details: Among sequenced Susac syndrome patients, about 6 had active disease and eight were in remission.

From blood CD8+ and CD4+ T cells, the TCR beta chain was sequenced. Patients with Susac syndrome met diagnostic criteria that were recently defined for definite or probable disease. The CDR3 extends over 14 amino acids. V shed 2 bases and J 3 bases; nucleotides not matched to a gene: 1. Germline V gene lookup returns CDR1 SGHTA and CDR2 FQGNSA. RNA, at about 0.45 to 1 ug, was reverse transcribed with random hexamers. Amplification of TCR beta CDR3 spanned 54 Vbeta and 13 Jbeta via immunoSEQ multiplex PCR. TCRdb processed the immunoSEQ multiplex PCR reads anew with MiXCR; each CDR3 protein has one entry. Of some 190,000 distinct CDR3 sequences in the sample, about 95% were seen once.

The receptor was isolated from a human donor with Susac syndrome. This chain uses TRBV7-2 with TRBJ2-5; 9 bases are shared with TRBD2. Sequenced: CD4+ T cells from PBMCs. The CDR3 sequence is CASSLIAGEETQYF. The CDR3 bases are TGTGCCAGCAGCTTAATAGCGGGGGAAGAGACCCAGTACTTC. Using reference TRBV7-2 and TRBJ2-5 for the parts outside the CDR3, the full variable domain is GAGVSQSPSNKVTEKGKDVELRCDPISGHTALYWYRQSLGQGLEFLIYFQGNSAPDKSGLPSDRFSAERTGGSVSTLTIQRTQQEDSAVYLCASSLIAGEETQYFGPGTRLLVL.